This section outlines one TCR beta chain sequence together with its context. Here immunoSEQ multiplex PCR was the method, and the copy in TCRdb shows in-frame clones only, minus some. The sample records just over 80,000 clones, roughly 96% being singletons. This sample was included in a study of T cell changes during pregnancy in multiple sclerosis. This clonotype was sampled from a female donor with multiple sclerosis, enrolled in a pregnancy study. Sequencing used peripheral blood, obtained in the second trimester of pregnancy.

This chain's CDR3 is CASSSGNEQFF. CDR3 sequence (DNA): TGCGCCAGCAGCTCAGGGAATGAGCAGTTCTTC. This chain uses TRBV5-1 with TRBJ2-1, with D tentatively TRBD1 (5 bases). The germline gives CDR1 SGHRS, CDR2 YFSETQ. This CDR3 is built from 11 residues. V dropped 3 bases and J dropped 7 bases, with 5 bases sitting between them.